The rows below give T cell receptor beta chains drawn from one sample of a study of blood T cell repertoires in COVID-19. The protocol was immunoSEQ multiplex PCR, while the TCRdb copy is restricted to in-frame clones and leaves out a portion. The sample has around 230,000 clones; about nine tenths are singletons. The sample comprised PBMCs or T cells enriched from blood (not recorded which). The receptors stem from a middle-aged woman with acute COVID-19. Each CDR3 is given without its conserved first and last residue. A D gene is named only where the DNA matches it firmly.

>TRBV5-4|10|.
ASRGQATEAF
>TRBV6-5|13|TRBD1
ASSRGTGALGEQY
>TRBV9|14|TRBD1
ASSEAEGGVGQPQH
>TRBV24-1|14|TRBD2
ATSDPGLANQETQY
>TRBV11-3|10|.
ASSLLGLGYT
>TRBV7-2|13|TRBD1
ASSRLDRGGYEQY
>TRBV29-1|11|.
SVEAPGGLGYT
>TRBV5-4|12|.
ASSLGWELGELF
>TRBV2|15|TRBD2
ASSQETSGRYTGELF
>TRBV7-6|14|TRBD2
ASSLGAGGSHETQY
>TRBV28|13|TRBD1
ASRQPTGDGSPLH
>TRBV5-1|12|TRBD2
ASSSSGGTDTQY
>TRBV2|13|.
ASSDQRTYQETQY
>TRBV18|13|TRBD1
ASSPPGTGAYGYT
>TRBV11-3|17|TRBD2
ASSLGLAGGPTTKNIQY
>TRBV12-5|14|TRBD1
ASGPMPGQGGETQY
>TRBV18|14|TRBD1
ASSPQANRGGTEAF
>TRBV9|14|TRBD2
ASSGRGTISLETQY
>TRBV24-1|15|.
ATSDPMGQNSYNEQF
>TRBV18|13|TRBD1
ASSPGTGRNQPQH
>TRBV7-2|13|TRBD1
ASSLRTGPNEKLF
>TRBV11-3|14|TRBD2
ASSLEGGRRTDTQY
>TRBV5-1|12|.
ATSPAVSTDTQY
>TRBV3-1/TRBV3-2|12|.
ASSFSLGAYEQY
>TRBV21-1|12|.
ASSEPGQGTTQH
>TRBV19|12|TRBD1
ASSPAGQAYGYT
>TRBV5-1|12|.
ASTRDSSGNTIY
>TRBV9|15|TRBD2
ASSSRSRGGRGETQY
>TRBV19|11|.
ASMRSGTYEQY
>TRBV7-2|11|.
ASSSRISGELF
>TRBV6-4|12|.
ASDSIDSGNTIY
>TRBV6-5|13|.
ASTPLTATNEKLF
>TRBV6-5|14|TRBD1
ASSLTGGAGANVLT
>TRBV9|13|.
ASTRDSYSNQPQH
>TRBV10-2|12|.
ASSSPATNEKLF
>TRBV21-1|13|.
ASSTSDRGPYGYT
>TRBV20-1|10|.
SASFAERGYT
>TRBV21-1|19|.
ASSKARLAGGKTLWTDTQY
>TRBV11-3|14|TRBD2
ASSFGSGRAEETQY
>TRBV7-9|13|.
ASSPVAGRADTQY
>TRBV30|8|.
AWSRETQY
>TRBV29-1|15|TRBD1
SVAGTGGPNGGTEAF
>TRBV27|12|TRBD2
ASSPGGPQDTQY
>TRBV5-1|13|.
ASSSKTGTTDTQY
>TRBV10-3|10|.
AIKRGNTEAF
>TRBV12-3/TRBV12-4|11|TRBD1
ASSNQGVLGYT
>TRBV6-5|14|TRBD1
ASSYSKGRGGETQY
>TRBV24-1|13|.
ATSEGGYSNQPQH
>TRBV20-1|11|.
SASSPRDNEQF
>TRBV12-5|13|.
ASGLEGVLNTEAF
>TRBV5-5|13|.
ASSLRSDNSDEQY
>TRBV6-5|8|.
ASGGVEAF
>TRBV5-1|16|.
ASSASTTPGGSYNEQF
>TRBV5-1|13|.
ASSPGQGINEKLF
>TRBV5-5|14|.
ASSWRPNDRFYGYT
>TRBV5-1|13|.
ASSLFGRTDEKLF
>TRBV9|12|.
ASSVSDTSGKLF
>TRBV9|14|.
ASSVVGPVNTGELF